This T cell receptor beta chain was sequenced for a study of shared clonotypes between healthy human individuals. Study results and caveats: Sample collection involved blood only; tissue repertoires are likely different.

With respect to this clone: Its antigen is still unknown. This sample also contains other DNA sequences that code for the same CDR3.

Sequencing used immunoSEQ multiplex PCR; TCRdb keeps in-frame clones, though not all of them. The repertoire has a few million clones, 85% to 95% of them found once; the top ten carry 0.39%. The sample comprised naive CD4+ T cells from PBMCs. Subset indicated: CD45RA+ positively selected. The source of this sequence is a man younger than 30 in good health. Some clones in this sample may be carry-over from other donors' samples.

CDR3 sequence (DNA): TGCGCCAGCAGCCTGAGCGGATACTCCTACAATGAGCAGTTCTTC. It codes for CASSLSGYSYNEQFF. The chain employs TRBV5-1 and TRBJ2-1, with D perhaps matching TRBD2 (5 bases). V gave up 4 bases and J gave up 0 bases, with 11 bases separating them. Looked up from germline, CDR1 is SGHRS and CDR2 is YFSETQ. The CDR3 is made up of 15 amino acids.